This is a list of T cell receptor beta chains from one sample in a study of T cells after yellow fever vaccination. Using its own MiXCR run on the 5' RACE reads, TCRdb lists one record per CDR3 protein. Counted here are around 70,000 distinct CDR3 sequences, more than 5.5% occurring once; the ten biggest clones make up about a third. The sequenced sample was CD8+ T cells sorted from PBMCs, obtained roughly 5 days after the first yellow fever vaccination. These receptors all stem from a man between 18 and 29 years old who received the YFV17D yellow fever vaccine. Both conserved end residues are part of each CDR3. The D gene is left open where the match is weak. Only some rows state a clone size, as once, few, many or a class for expanded clones.

j_gene | d_gene | v_gene | abundance | CDR3aa | CDR3nt
TRBJ2-1 | - | TRBV4-2 | - | CASSTPGVGYEQFF | TGTGCCAGCAGCACCCCAGGTGTTGGCTATGAGCAGTTCTTC
TRBJ1-1 | TRBD1 | TRBV27 | few | CASSITGGRVGTEAFF | TGTGCCAGCAGTATCACAGGGGGCAGGGTGGGCACTGAAGCTTTCTTT
TRBJ2-3 | TRBD2 | TRBV4-2 | few | CASSPGGGVNTDTQYF | TGTGCCAGCAGCCCCGGGGGGGGGGTTAACACAGATACGCAGTATTTT
TRBJ1-6 | - | TRBV21-1 | many | CASSKKGGISFSPLHF | TGTGCCAGCAGCAAAAAAGGAGGGATTAGTTTTTCACCCCTCCACTTT
TRBJ1-4 | - | TRBV5-1 | many | CASSLDFGEKLFF | TGCGCCAGCAGCTTGGATTTCGGAGAAAAACTGTTTTTT
TRBJ2-1 | TRBD2 | TRBV7-2 | - | CASSPKGGGGAYNEQFF | TGTGCCAGCAGCCCGAAAGGGGGCGGGGGGGCCTACAATGAGCAGTTCTTC
TRBJ1-3 | - | TRBV29-1 | few | CSAWGHSGNTIYF | TGCAGCGCCTGGGGCCACTCTGGAAACACCATATATTTT
TRBJ1-5 | - | TRBV6-5 | - | CASRYRLYSNQPQHF | TGTGCCAGCAGATATCGGCTTTATAGCAATCAGCCCCAGCATTTT
TRBJ1-5 | - | TRBV6-2/TRBV6-3 | few | CASSWEGEQPQHF | TGTGCCAGCAGTTGGGAGGGGGAGCAGCCCCAGCATTTT
TRBJ1-1 | - | TRBV4-3 | many | CASSQDSTSGRAFF | TGCGCCAGCAGCCAAGATTCGACCTCCGGTCGGGCTTTCTTT
TRBJ2-2 | - | TRBV4-3 | - | CASSQDSGAATGELFF | TGCGCCAGCAGCCAAGATTCGGGGGCCGCCACCGGGGAGCTGTTTTTT
TRBJ1-1 | - | TRBV7-6 | many | CASSLVTGIGTEAFF | TGTGCCAGCAGCTTAGTAACCGGGATTGGCACTGAAGCTTTCTTT
TRBJ2-2 | TRBD2 | TRBV7-3 | many | CASSMGLPATGELFF | TGTGCCAGCAGTATGGGACTACCCGCGACCGGGGAGCTGTTTTTT